Each of the 18 T cell receptor beta chains below was sequenced from the same sample in a study of vaccination and CD4 T cells after COVID-19. Which antigens these TCRs recognize remains unknown. Sequencing of DNA taken from cultured CD4+ T cells relied on the Oncomine TCR Beta short-read assay. TCRdb itself ran the PCR reads through MiXCR, one entry per CDR3 protein. The sample carries roughly 7,200 distinct CDR3 sequences, around 38% recorded once. Treatment of the sample: roughly nine-day PBMC culture with coronavirus spike peptide pools or control peptides (ViraFEST assay). The unexposed donor gave CD4+ T cells before the COVID-19 pandemic (2011-2018). Sequencing input: CD4+ T cells from blood, cultured in vitro. These receptor sequences come from a human donor in good health.

The sample holds a few counts of this clonotype. One end of the junction varies from germline; a read error may be responsible. The V and J genes are TRBV20-1 and TRBJ2-5; 10 nucleotides match TRBD2. CDR3 length: 15 amino acids. Germline V gene sequence: CDR1 DFQATT, CDR2 SNEGSKA (reference sequence). CDR3 loop: CSASGGRGNQETQYF. The DNA for the CDR3 is TGCAGCGCTAGCGGGGGCCGAGGAAACCAAGAGACCCAGTACTTC.

Only a few counts were recorded for this clonotype. The CDR3 region has the DNA TGTGCCAGCAGTTACTCTGGGACAGGGAACTATGGCTACACCTTC. Its translation: CASSYSGTGNYGYTF. The chain links TRBV6-5 to TRBJ1-2; 9 positions match TRBD1. Germline-derived CDR1 and CDR2 are MNHEY and SVGAGI. With 0 bases clipped from V and 2 bases from J, the junction kept 1 base outside the gene matches. This CDR3 contains 15 residues.

J is TRBJ1-2 and V is TRBV30; possible D gene TRBD1, 6 bases. Germline lookup yields CDR1 GTSNPN and CDR2 SVGIG (reference sequence). The germline V and J ends were trimmed by 0 bases and 8 bases, with 13 bases remaining between them. The CDR3 has 13 amino acids. In DNA, the CDR3 is TGTGCCTGGAGTGTACAATGGGGGCTCGGCTACACCTTC. It specifies CAWSVQWGLGYTF.

The chain employs TRBV19 and TRBJ1-1; 8 nucleotides line up with TRBD1. The CDR3 contains 14 residues. Per the germline V gene, CDR1 is LNHDA and CDR2 is SQIVND (reference sequence). V dropped 7 bases and J dropped 5; count of bases not matched to a gene: 9. Here the CDR3 DNA reads TGTGCCAGTACCACAGGGGGGGCTTGGACTGAAGCTTTCTTT. Translated: CASTTGGAWTEAFF.

This clonotype was observed a handful of times. The J gene is TRBJ1-3, the V gene TRBV6-5; D perhaps matches TRBD1 (5 bases). CDR3 length: 14 amino acids. V lost 2 bases, J lost 1 base, and 6 bases lay in between. CDR1 is MNHEY, CDR2 SVGAGI, per germline. The CDR3 bases are TGTGCCAGCAGTTACGACAGTTCTGGAAACACCATATATTTT. Translation: CASSYDSSGNTIYF.

This clonotype was seen only a few times. The chain has TRBV7-6 and TRBJ2-2; D possibly uses TRBD1 or TRBD2 (5 bases each). This CDR3 is built from 15 residues. CDR1 SGHVS and CDR2 FNYEAQ come from the germline V gene. V was clipped by 4 bases and J by 7 bases, with 16 bases between them. The CDR3 nucleotides are TGTGCCAGCAGCTCATCCGGGACGGCCGACGGGGAGCTGTTTTTT. Protein sequence: CASSSSGTADGELFF.

The chain is built from TRBV19 and TRBJ1-2; no reliable D call. In germline, CDR1 is LNHDA, CDR2 SQIVND (reference sequence). The ends were cut back, 3 bases at V and 7 bases at J, with 15 bases in the middle. This CDR3 region has 14 residues. The CDR3 sequence: CASSMRTPDGGYTF. The CDR3 DNA follows: TGTGCCAGTAGTATGCGGACTCCCGACGGTGGCTACACCTTC.

As regards this clonotype: A read error may account for a junction end that differs from germline. This sequence joins TRBV12-3 or TRBV12-4 and TRBJ2-2, with 8 nucleotides matching TRBD2. The CDR3 length is 14 residues. The CDR3 reads CASRPRGATGELFF. Here the CDR3 DNA reads TGCGCCAGCAGGCCGCGGGGGGCTACCGGGGAGCTGTTTTTT.

The V gene is TRBV7-8, the J gene TRBJ1-3; D perhaps matches TRBD1 (5 bases). The CDR3 runs 17 residues. Trimming removed 1 base at V and 2 bases at J, with 15 bases between. The germline CDR1 and CDR2 sequences are SGHVS and FQNEAQ. CDR3 protein: CASSLGPAGRAGNTIYF. Here the CDR3 DNA reads TGTGCCAGCAGCTTAGGGCCGGCGGGCAGGGCTGGAAACACCATATATTTT. The full variable domain, in which reference TRBV7-8 and TRBJ1-3 provide the parts outside the CDR3, is GAGVSQSPRYKVAKRGQDVALRCDPISGHVSLFWYQQALGQGPEFLTYFQNEAQLDKSGLPSDRFFAERPEGSVSTLKIQRTQQEDSAVYLCASSLGPAGRAGNTIYFGEGSWLTVV.

The CDR3 region has the DNA TGTGCCAGCAGTGAAGCGCTTATAGGGGAGCAGTTCTTC. It specifies CASSEALIGEQFF. V and J are TRBV6-1 and TRBJ2-1; D gene unclear. The V end was cut by 0 bases, the J end by 10 bases, with 10 bases between. Germline values: CDR1 MNHNS, CDR2 SASEGT. This CDR3 comprises 13 residues.

The rearrangement uses TRBV6-4 and TRBJ2-2, with D possibly matching TRBD2 (6 bases). CDR3 length: 15 amino acids. CDR1 MRHNA and CDR2 SNTAGT come from the germline V gene. Between the trimmed V and J ends, which lost 3 bases and 1 base, there was a span of 9 bases. The chain's CDR3 is CASSDISGNTGELFF. CDR3 DNA sequence: TGTGCCAGCAGTGATATTAGCGGGAACACCGGGGAGCTGTTTTTT.

This clonotype appeared a few times. The V call is TRBV20-1, the J call TRBJ2-1; 9 nucleotides align to TRBD2. Trimming at V came to 0 bases and at J to 10 bases, leaving 7 bases not matched to a gene. Germline V gene lookup returns CDR1 DFQATT and CDR2 SNEGSKA (reference sequence). The CDR3 totals 14 residues. The CDR3 coding sequence is TGCAGTGCTAGAGAGTTAGCGGGAGCCTGGGAGCAGTTCTTC. Amino acid sequence: CSARELAGAWEQFF.

The chain links TRBV4-3 to TRBJ1-2, with D hard to call. CDR3 length equals 13 residues. V was trimmed by 0 bases and J by 7 bases, leaving 9 bases between them. CDR1 and CDR2 from the germline V gene are LGHNA and YSLEER. CDR3 residues: CASSQDGSSGYTF. DNA of the CDR3: TGCGCCAGCAGCCAAGATGGGAGTTCTGGCTACACCTTC.

The V gene is TRBV7-9, the J gene TRBJ2-1, with TRBD1 matching 8 bases. Germline values: CDR1 SEHNR, CDR2 FQNEAQ (reference sequence). This CDR3 has 15 amino acids. The ends lost 4 bases at V and 2 bases at J; junction bases unmatched: 4. The CDR3 nucleotides are TGTGCCAGCAGCTCCGGACAGGGTACCTACAATGAGCAGTTCTTC. Residues: CASSSGQGTYNEQFF.

The rearrangement uses TRBV20-1 and TRBJ1-4; 7 bases agree with TRBD1. From germline, CDR1 is DFQATT and CDR2 SNEGSKA (reference sequence). Unmatched junction bases numbered 4, after V lost 2 bases and J lost 7 bases. This CDR3 has 13 residues. The CDR3 sequence: CSARKGAVEKLFF. In nucleotides, the CDR3 is TGCAGTGCTAGAAAGGGGGCCGTTGAAAAACTGTTTTTT.

V usage is TRBV6-1 and J usage is TRBJ1-1; D is uncertain. The CDR3 runs 13 residues. Per the germline V gene, CDR1 is MNHNS and CDR2 is SASEGT. V dropped 6 bases and J dropped 0 bases, with 8 bases sitting between them. The CDR3 reads CASRGKMNTEAFF. The CDR3 nucleotides are TGTGCCAGCAGGGGCAAAATGAACACTGAAGCTTTCTTT.

This chain uses TRBV7-2 with TRBJ2-3, with a weak D call TRBD2 (5 bases). This CDR3 is built from 14 residues. V lost 1 base and J 4 bases, leaving 9 bases between the germline ends. Per germline, CDR1 SGHTA and CDR2 FQGNSA. The CDR3 DNA follows: TGTGCCAGCAGCTTAGAGCTAGCACCAGATACGCAGTATTTT. Protein: CASSLELAPDTQYF.

This clonotype was seen more than once but under ten times. The chain has TRBV28 and TRBJ1-1, with a tentative D call TRBD1 (6 bases). Germline V CDR1 and CDR2: MDHEN, SYDVKM. Trimming left V 3 bases short and J 1 base short, with 9 bases between. The CDR3 spans 14 residues. The CDR3 is CASSLGHQNTEAFF. CDR3 DNA sequence: TGTGCCAGCAGTTTGGGACACCAGAACACTGAAGCTTTCTTT.